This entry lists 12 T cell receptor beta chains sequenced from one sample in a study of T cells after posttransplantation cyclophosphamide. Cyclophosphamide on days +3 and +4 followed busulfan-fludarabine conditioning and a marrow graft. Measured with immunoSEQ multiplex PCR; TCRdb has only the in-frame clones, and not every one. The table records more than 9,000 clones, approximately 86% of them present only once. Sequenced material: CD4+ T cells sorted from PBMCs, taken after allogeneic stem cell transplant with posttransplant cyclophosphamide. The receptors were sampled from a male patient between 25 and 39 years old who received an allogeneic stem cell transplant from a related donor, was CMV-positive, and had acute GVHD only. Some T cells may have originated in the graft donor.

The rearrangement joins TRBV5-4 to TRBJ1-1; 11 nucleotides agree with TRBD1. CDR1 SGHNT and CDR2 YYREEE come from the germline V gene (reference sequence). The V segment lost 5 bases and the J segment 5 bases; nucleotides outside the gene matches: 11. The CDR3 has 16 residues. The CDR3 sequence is CASRLGTGGLGTEAFF. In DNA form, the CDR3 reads TGTGCCAGCAGATTAGGGACAGGGGGTTTGGGAACTGAAGCTTTCTTT.

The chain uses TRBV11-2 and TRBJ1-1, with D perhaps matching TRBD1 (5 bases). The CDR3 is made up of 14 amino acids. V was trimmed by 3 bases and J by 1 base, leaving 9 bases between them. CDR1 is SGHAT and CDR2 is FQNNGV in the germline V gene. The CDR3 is CASSFLQGNTEAFF. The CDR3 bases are TGTGCCAGCAGCTTTCTCCAGGGGAACACTGAAGCTTTCTTT.

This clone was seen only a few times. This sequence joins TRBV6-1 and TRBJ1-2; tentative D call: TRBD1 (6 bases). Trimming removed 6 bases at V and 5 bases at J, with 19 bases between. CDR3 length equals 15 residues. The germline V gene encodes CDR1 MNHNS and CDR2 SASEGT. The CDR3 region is CASRDGGGGGYGYTF. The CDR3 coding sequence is TGTGCCAGCAGGGACGGCGGGGGCGGTGGGTATGGCTACACCTTC.

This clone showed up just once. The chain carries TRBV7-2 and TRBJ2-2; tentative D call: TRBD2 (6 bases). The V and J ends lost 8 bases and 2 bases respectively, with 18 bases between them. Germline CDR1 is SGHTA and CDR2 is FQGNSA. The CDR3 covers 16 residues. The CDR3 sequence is CASPLGSGLNTGELFF. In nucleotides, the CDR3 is TGTGCCAGCCCCCTCGGGAGCGGGCTAAACACCGGGGAGCTGTTTTTT.

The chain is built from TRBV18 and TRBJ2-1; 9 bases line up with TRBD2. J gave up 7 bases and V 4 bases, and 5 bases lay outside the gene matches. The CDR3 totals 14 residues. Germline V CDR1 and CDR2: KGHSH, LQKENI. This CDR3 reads CASSLFTSGNEQFF. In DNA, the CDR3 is TGTGCCAGCTCACTATTTACTAGCGGGAATGAGCAGTTCTTC.

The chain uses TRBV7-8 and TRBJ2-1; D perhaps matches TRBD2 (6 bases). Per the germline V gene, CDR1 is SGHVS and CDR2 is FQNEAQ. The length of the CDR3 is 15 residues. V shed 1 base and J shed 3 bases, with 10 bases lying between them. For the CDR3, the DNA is TGTGCCAGCAGCTTAGGGGGGGAGGTCTACAATGAGCAGTTCTTC. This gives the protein CASSLGGEVYNEQFF.

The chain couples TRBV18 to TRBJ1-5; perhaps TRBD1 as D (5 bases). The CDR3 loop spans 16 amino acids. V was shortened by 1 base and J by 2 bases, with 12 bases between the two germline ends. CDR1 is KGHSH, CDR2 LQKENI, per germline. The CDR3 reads CASSPLRVGGNQPQHF. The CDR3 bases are TGTGCCAGCTCACCACTTAGGGTAGGGGGCAATCAGCCCCAGCATTTT.

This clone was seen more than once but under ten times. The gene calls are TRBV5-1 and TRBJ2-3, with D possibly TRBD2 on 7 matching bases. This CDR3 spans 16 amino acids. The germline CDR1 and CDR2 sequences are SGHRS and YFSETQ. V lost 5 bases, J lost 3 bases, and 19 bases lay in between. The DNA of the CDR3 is TGCGCCAGCAGTCCCCCCGGAGGGGGAGGGACAGATACGCAGTATTTT. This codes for CASSPPGGGGTDTQYF.

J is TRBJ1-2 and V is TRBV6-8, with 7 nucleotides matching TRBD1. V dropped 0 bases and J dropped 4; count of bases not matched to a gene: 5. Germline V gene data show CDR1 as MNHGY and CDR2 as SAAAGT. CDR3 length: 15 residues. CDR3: CASSYSRGLGYGYTF. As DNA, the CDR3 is TGTGCCAGCAGTTACTCAAGGGGGCTTGGCTATGGCTACACCTTC.

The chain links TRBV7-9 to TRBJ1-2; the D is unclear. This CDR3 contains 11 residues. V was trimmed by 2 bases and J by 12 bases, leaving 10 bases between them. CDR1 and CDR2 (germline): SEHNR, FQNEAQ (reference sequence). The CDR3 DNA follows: TGTGCCAGCAGCTTACTGAGTGTAAACACCTTC. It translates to CASSLLSVNTF. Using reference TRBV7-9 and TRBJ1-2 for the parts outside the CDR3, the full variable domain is DTGVSQNPRHKITKRGQNVTFRCDPISEHNRLYWYRQTLGQGPEFLTYFQNEAQLEKSRLLSDRFSAERPKGSFSTLEIQRTEQGDSAMYLCASSLLSVNTFGSGTRLTVV.

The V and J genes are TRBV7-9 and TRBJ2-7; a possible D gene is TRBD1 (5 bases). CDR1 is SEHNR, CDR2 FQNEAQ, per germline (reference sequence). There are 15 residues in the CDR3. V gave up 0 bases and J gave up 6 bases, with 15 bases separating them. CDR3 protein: CASSLAGRPGSEQYF. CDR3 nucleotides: TGTGCCAGCAGCTTAGCGGGGCGGCCGGGTAGCGAGCAGTACTTC. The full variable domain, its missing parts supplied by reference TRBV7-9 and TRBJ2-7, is DTGVSQNPRHKITKRGQNVTFRCDPISEHNRLYWYRQTLGQGPEFLTYFQNEAQLEKSRLLSDRFSAERPKGSFSTLEIQRTEQGDSAMYLCASSLAGRPGSEQYFGPGTRLTVT.

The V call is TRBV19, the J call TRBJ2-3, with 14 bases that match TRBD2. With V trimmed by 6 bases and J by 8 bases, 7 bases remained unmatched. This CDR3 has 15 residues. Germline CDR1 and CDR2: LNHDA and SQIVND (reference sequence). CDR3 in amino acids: CASSRGTSGRSTQYF. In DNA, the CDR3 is TGTGCCAGTAGCAGGGGGACTAGCGGGAGATCTACGCAGTATTTT. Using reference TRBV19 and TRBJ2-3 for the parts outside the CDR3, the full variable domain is DGGITQSPKYLFRKEGQNVTLSCEQNLNHDAMYWYRQDPGQGLRLIYYSQIVNDFQKGDIAEGYSVSREKKESFPLTVTSAQKNPTAFYLCASSRGTSGRSTQYFGPGTRLTVL.